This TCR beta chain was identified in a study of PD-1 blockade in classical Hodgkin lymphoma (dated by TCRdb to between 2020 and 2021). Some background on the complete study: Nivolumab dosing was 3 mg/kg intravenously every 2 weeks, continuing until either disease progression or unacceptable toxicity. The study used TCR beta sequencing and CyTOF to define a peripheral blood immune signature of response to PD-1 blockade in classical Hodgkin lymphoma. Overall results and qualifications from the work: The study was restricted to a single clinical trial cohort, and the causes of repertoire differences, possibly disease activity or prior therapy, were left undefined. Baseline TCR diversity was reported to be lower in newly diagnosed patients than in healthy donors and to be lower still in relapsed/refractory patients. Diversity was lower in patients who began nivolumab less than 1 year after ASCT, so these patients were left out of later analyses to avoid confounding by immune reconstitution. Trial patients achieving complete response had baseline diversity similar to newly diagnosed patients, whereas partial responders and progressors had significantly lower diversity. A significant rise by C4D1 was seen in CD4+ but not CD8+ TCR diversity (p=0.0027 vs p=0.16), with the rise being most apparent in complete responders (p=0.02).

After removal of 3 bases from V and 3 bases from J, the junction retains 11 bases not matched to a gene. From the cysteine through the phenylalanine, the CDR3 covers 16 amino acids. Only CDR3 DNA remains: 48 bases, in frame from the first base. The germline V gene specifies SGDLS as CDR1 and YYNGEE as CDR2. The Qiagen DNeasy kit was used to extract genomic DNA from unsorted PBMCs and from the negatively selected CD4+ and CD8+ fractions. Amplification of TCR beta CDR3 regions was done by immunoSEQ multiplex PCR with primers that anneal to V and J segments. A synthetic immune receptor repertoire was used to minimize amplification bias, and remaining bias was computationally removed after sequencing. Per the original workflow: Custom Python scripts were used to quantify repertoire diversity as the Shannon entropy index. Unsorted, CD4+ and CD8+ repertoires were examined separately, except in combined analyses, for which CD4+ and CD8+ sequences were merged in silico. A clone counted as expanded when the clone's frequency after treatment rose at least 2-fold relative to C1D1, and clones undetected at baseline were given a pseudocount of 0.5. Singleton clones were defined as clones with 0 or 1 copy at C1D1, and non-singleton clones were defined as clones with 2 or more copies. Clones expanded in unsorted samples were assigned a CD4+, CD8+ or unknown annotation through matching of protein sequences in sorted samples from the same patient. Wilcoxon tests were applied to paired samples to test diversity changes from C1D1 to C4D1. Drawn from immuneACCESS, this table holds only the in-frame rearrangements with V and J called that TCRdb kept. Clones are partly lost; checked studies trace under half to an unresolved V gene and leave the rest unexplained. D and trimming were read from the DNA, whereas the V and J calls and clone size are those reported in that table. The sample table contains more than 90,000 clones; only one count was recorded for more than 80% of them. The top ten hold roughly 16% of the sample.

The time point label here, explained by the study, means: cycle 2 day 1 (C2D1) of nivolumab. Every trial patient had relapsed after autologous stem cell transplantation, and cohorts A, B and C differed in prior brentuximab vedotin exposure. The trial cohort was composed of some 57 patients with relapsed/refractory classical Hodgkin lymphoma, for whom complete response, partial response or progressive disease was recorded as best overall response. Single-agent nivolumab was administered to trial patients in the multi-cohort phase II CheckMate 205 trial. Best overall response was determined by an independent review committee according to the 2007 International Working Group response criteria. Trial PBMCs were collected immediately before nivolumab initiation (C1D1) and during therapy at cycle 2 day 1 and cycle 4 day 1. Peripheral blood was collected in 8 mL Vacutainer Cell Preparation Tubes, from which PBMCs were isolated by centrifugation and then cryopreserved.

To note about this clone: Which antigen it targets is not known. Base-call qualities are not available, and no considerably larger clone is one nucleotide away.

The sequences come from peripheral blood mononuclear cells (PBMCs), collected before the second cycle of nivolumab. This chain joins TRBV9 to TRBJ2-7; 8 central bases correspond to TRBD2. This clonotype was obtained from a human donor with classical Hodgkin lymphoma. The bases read TGTGCCAGCAGCGCCGGGGGGGCTAGCGGAGGCTACGAGCAGTACTTC. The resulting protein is CASSAGGASGGYEQYF.